This entry is about one T cell receptor beta chain. The sample is drawn from a study of T cell clonotyping in hematopoietic cell transplantation. Trimming removed 3 bases from V and 0 bases from J, with 8 bases in between. The CDR3 runs 14 residues. Germline V gives CDR1 MNHEY, CDR2 SMNVEV (reference sequence). TCRdb's copy holds only in-frame clones and misses some; the assay was immunoSEQ multiplex PCR. The table lists 15,000 to 20,000 clones, 85% to 90% of them singletons. This clonotype was obtained from a male patient in his sixties or seventies who had an allogeneic stem cell transplant from a related donor, so the T cells may come from the graft donor. Some clones in this sample may be carry-over from other donors' samples. Sequenced material: PBMCs, taken 100 days after allogeneic stem cell transplant. V and J are TRBV27 and TRBJ1-2; no clear D gene. In DNA, the CDR3 is TGTGCCAGCAGTTTGAGGGCCCCTAACTATGGCTACACCTTC. Translated, it gives CASSLRAPNYGYTF.